This TCR beta chain was sequenced for a study of blood T cells in healthy people across ages. Study-wide findings and caveats: Age brought a roughly linear fall in TCR beta diversity measured per million T cells. When set beside aged donors, long-lived donors presented more naive CD4+ cells and higher diversity.

CDR1 MNHEY and CDR2 SVGAGI come from the germline V gene. Trimming removed 5 bases from V and 4 bases from J, with 5 bases in between. This CDR3 contains 12 residues. Through a sample-barcoded 5' primer and a J-beta primer mix, a second PCR was run for roughly 6 to 12 cycles. Each cDNA was tagged by a template-switch adaptor containing 12 random nucleotides. TCRdb itself ran the 5' RACE reads through MiXCR, one entry per CDR3 protein. The sample has almost 800,000 distinct CDR3 sequences, about three fifths seen once. This clonotype appeared a few times. Antigen unknown. The chain has TRBV6-5 and TRBJ2-2, with D uncertain. The sequencing input was blood. The receptor's source is a man aged 25 to 45 in good health. The CDR3 loop is CASSRTTGELFF. CDR3 coding DNA: TGTGCCAGCAGTCGAACCACCGGGGAGCTGTTTTTT.